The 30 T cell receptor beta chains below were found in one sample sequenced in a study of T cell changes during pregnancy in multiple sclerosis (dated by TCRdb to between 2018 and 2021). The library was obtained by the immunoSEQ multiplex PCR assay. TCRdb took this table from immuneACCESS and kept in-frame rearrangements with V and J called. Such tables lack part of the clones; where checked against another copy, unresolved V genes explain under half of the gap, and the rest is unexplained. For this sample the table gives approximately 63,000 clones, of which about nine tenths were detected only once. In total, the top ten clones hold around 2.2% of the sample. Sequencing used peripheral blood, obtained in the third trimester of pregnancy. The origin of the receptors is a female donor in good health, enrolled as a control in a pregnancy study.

This CDR3 reads CASSLGQGITGELFF. The CDR3 DNA follows: TGTGCCAGCAGCTTAGGCCAGGGGATCACCGGGGAGCTGTTTTTT. This sequence joins TRBV7-9 and TRBJ2-2, with TRBD1 as a possible D gene (6 bases). CDR1 and CDR2 (germline): SEHNR, FQNEAQ (reference sequence). This CDR3 contains 15 residues. V was pared by 1 base and J by 4 bases, with 10 bases between.

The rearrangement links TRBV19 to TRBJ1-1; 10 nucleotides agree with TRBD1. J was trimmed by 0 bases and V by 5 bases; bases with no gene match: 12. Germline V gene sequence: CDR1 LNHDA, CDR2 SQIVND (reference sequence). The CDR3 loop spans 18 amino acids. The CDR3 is CASSFSPRDRGMNTEAFF. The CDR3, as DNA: TGTGCCAGTAGTTTCTCACCCCGGGACAGGGGTATGAACACTGAAGCTTTCTTT.

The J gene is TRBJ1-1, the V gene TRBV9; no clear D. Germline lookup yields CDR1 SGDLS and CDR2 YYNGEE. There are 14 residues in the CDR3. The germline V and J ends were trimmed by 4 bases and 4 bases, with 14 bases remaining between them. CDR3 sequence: CASSLGPSGTEAFF. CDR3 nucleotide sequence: TGTGCCAGCAGCCTAGGACCCTCGGGCACTGAAGCTTTCTTT.

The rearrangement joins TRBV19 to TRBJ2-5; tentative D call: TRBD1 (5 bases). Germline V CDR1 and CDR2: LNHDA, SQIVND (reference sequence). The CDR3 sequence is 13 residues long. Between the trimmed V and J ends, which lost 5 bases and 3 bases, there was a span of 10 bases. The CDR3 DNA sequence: TGTGCCAGTAGTCTATTCAGGGAAGAGACCCAGTACTTC. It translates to CASSLFREETQYF.

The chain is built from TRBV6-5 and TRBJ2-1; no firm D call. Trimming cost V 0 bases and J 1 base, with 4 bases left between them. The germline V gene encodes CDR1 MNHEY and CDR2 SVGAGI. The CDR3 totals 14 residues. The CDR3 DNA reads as TGTGCCAGCAGTTACTCGAGATCCTACAATGAGCAGTTCTTC. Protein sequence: CASSYSRSYNEQFF.

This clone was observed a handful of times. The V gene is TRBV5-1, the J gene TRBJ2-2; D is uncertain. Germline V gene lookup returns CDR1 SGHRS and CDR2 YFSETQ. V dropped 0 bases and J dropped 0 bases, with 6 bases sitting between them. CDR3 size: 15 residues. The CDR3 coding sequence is TGCGCCAGCAGCTTGGTGGCCACGAACACCGGGGAGCTGTTTTTT. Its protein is CASSLVATNTGELFF.

The CDR3 DNA reads TGTGCCAGCATGCCGCGGGTGAGCTCTGGGGCCAACGTCCTGACTTTC. Its translation is CASMPRVSSGANVLTF. The chain employs TRBV27 and TRBJ2-6; possibly TRBD2 for D (5 bases). The CDR3 has 16 residues. The V end lost 7 bases, the J end lost 0 bases, and 13 bases lay between the germline ends. CDR1 is MNHEY and CDR2 is SMNVEV in the germline V gene (reference sequence).

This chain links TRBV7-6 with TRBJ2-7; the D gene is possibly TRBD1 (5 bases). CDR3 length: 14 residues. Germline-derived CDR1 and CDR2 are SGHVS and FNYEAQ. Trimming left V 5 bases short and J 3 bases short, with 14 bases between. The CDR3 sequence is CASSPVAGYYEQYF. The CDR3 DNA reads TGTGCCAGCAGCCCCGTCGCAGGGTACTACGAGCAGTACTTC.

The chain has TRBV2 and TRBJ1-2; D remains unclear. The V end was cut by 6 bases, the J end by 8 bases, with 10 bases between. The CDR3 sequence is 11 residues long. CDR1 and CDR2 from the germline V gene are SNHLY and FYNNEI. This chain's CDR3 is CASRVWEGYTF. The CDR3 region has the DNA TGTGCCAGCAGGGTTTGGGAGGGCTACACCTTC.

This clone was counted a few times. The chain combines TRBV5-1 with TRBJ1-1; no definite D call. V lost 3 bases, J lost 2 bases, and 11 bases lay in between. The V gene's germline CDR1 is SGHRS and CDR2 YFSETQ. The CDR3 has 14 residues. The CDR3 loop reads CASSSDGLNTEAFF. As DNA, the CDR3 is TGCGCCAGCAGCTCGGACGGACTAAACACTGAAGCTTTCTTT.

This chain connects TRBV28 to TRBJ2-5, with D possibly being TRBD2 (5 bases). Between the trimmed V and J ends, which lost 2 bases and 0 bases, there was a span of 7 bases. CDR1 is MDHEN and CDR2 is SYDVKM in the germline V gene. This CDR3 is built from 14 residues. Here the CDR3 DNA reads TGTGCCAGCAGTTTAGGAGGCAACCAAGAGACCCAGTACTTC. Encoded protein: CASSLGGNQETQYF.

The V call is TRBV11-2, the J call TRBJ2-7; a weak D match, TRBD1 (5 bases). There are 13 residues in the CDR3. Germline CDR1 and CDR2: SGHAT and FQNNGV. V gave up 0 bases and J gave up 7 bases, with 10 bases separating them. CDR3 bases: TGTGCCAGCAGCTTAGAATCCGCAGGGGAGCAGTACTTC. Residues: CASSLESAGEQYF.

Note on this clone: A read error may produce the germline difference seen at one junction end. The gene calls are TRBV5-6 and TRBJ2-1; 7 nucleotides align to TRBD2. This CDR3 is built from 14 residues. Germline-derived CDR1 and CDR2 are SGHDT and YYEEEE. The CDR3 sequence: CASSLGGSLYEQFF. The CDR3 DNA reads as TGTGCCAGCAGTTTGGGCGGGAGTTTATATGAGCAGTTCTTC.

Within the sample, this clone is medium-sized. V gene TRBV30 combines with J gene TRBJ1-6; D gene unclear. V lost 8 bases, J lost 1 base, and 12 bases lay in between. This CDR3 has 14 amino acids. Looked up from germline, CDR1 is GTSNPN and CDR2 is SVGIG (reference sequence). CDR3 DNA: TGTGCCGTAATGAAGAGTTCCTATAATTCACCCCTCCACTTT. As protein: CAVMKSSYNSPLHF. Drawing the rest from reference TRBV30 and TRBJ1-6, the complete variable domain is SQTIHQWPATLVQPVGSPLSLECTVEGTSNPNLYWYRQAAGRGLQLLFYSVGIGQISSEVPQNLSASRPQDRQFILSSKKLLLSDSGFYLCAVMKSSYNSPLHFGNGTRLTVT.

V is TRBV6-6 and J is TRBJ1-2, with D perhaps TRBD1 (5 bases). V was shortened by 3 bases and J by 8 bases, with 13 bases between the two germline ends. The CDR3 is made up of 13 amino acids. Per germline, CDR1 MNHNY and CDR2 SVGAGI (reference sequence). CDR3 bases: TGTGCCAGCAGTTATGAATTGGGGGGGGGCTACACCTTC. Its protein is CASSYELGGGYTF.

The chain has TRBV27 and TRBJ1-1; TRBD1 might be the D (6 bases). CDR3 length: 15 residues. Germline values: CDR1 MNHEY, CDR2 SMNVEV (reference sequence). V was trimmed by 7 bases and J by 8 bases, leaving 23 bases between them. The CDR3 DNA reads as TGTGCCAGCACCTCGGGGGGGCTTAGGGGTCGCGAAGCTTTCTTT. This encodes CASTSGGLRGREAFF.

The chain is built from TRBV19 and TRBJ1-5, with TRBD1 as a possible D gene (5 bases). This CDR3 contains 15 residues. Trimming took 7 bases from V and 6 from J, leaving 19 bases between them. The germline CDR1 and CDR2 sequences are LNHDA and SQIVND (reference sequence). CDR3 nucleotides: TGTGCCAGTATCGGCCCCGGAGGGGCGATTCAGCCCCAGCATTTT. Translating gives CASIGPGGAIQPQHF.

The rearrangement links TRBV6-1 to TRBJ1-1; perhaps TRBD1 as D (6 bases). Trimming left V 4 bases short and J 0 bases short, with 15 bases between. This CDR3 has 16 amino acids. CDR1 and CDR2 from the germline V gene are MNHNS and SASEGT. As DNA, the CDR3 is TGTGCCAGCAGTGGGGCGGGTCAGGGGATGAACACTGAAGCTTTCTTT. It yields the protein CASSGAGQGMNTEAFF.

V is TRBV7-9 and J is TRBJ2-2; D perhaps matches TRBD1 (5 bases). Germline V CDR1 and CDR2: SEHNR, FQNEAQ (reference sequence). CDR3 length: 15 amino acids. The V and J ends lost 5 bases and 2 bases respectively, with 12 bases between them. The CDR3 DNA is TGTGCCAGCAGCCACCTGGGGCGCAACACCGGGGAGCTGTTTTTT. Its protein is CASSHLGRNTGELFF.

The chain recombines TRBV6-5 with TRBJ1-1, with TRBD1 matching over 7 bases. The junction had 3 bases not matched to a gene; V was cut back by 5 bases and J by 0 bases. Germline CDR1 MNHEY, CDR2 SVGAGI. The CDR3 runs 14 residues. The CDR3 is CASSKGTVNTEAFF. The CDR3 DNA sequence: TGTGCCAGCAGTAAAGGGACAGTGAACACTGAAGCTTTCTTT.

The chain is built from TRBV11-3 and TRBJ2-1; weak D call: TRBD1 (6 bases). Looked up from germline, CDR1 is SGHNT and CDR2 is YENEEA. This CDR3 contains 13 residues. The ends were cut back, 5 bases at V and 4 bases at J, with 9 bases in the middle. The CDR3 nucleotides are TGTGCCAGCAGCCCAAGGGGGTACAATGAGCAGTTCTTC. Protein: CASSPRGYNEQFF.

Here the CDR3 DNA reads TGTGCCAGCAGCTCAACCCCGACAGGGCGGGGAATGAACACTGAAGCTTTCTTT. Translation gives CASSSTPTGRGMNTEAFF. The V gene is TRBV7-9, the J gene TRBJ1-1; TRBD1 matches at 7 bases. Germline V gene lookup returns CDR1 SEHNR and CDR2 FQNEAQ (reference sequence). V lost 4 bases, J lost 0 bases, and 14 bases stayed unmatched. The CDR3 has 18 residues.

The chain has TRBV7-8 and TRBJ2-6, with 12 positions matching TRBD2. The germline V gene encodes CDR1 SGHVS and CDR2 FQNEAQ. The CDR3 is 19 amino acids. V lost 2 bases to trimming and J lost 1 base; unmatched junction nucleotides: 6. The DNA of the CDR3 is TGTGCCAGCAGCTTACGGGCTAGCGGGGGGGTGTCTGGGGCCAACGTCCTGACTTTC. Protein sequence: CASSLRASGGVSGANVLTF.

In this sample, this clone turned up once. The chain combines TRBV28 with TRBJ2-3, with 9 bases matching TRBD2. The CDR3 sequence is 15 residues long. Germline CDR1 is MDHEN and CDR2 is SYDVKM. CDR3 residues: CGTNGASGMRDTQYF. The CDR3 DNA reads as TGTGGGACCAATGGGGCTAGCGGGATGAGAGATACGCAGTATTTT.

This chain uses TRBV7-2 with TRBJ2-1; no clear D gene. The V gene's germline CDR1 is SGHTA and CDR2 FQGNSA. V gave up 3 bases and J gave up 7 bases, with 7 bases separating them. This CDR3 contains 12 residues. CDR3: CASSLSGNEQFF. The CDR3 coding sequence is TGTGCCAGCAGCTTGTCCGGGAATGAGCAGTTCTTC.

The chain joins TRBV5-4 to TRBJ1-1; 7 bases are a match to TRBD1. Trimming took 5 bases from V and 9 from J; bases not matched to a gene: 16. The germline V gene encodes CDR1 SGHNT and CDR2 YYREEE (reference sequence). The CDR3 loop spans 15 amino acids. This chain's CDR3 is CASRGFGQEVHKAFF. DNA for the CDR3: TGTGCCAGCAGGGGATTCGGACAGGAAGTACACAAAGCTTTCTTT.

The CDR3 DNA reads TGTGCTAGTGGCCCGGGTAACACTGAAGCTTTCTTT. It codes for CASGPGNTEAFF. V usage is TRBV12-5 and J usage is TRBJ1-1, with no clear D. The CDR3 totals 12 residues. Per the germline V gene, CDR1 is LGHNT and CDR2 is FRNRAP. V lost 6 bases, J lost 2 bases, and 7 bases lay in between.

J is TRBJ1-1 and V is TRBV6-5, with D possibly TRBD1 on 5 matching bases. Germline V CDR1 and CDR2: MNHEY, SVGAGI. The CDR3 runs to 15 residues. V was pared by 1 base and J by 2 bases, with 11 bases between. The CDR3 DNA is TGTGCCAGCAGTTACTGGGGGGAGGGAAACACTGAAGCTTTCTTT. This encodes CASSYWGEGNTEAFF.

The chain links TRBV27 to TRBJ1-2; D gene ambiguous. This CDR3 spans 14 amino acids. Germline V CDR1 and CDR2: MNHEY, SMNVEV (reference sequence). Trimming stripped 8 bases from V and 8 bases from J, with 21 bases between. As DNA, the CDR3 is TGTGCCAGCGGCCTTACGGACGGCGGGGAGGGCTACACCTTC. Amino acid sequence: CASGLTDGGEGYTF.

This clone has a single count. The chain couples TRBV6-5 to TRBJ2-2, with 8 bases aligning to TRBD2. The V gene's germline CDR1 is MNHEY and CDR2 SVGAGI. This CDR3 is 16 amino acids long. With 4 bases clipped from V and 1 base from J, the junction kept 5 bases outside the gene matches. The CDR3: CASSSLAGRNTGELFF. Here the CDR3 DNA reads TGTGCCAGCAGTTCCCTAGCGGGCAGGAACACCGGGGAGCTGTTTTTT.